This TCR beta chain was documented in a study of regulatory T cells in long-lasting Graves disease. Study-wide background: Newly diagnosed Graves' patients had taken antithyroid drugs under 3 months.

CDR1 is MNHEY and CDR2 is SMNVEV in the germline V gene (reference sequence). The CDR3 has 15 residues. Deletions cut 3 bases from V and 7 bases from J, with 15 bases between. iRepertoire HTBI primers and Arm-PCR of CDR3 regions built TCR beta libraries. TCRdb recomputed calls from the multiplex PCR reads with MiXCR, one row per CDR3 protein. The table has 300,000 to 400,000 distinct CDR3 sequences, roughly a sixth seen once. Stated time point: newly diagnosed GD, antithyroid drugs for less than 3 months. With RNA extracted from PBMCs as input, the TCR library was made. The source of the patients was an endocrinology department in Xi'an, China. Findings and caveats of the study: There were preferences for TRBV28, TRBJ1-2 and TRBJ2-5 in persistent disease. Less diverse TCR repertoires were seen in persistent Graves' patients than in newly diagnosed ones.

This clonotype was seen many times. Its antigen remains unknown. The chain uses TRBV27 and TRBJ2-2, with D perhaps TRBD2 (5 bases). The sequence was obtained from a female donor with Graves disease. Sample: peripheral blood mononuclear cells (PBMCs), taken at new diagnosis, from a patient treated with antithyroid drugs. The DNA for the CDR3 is TGTGCCAGCAGTTTTAGAGGGAACCCCTTCGGGGAGCTGTTTTTT. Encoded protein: CASSFRGNPFGELFF.